This T cell receptor (beta chain) originates from a study of T cell responses to AZD1222 COVID-19 vaccine. The assay was immunoSEQ multiplex PCR, and TCRdb's table has in-frame clones only and misses some. The data contain around 130,000 clones, 85% to 90% of them seen just once; the ten biggest clones take up around 12%. The CDR3 extends over 14 amino acids. Trimming took off 4 bases at V and 6 bases at J, with 14 bases between the two ends. The germline V gene has CDR1 SGHDT and CDR2 YYEEEE. Details on this clone: Its cognate antigen is unknown.

Findings of the study overall: Females outnumbered males among donors, who were mostly white British; clonal diversity was possibly underestimated. An increase in Spike-specific TCR breadth and depth was observed after two AZD1222 doses.

This specimen consisted of peripheral blood, obtained on day 0 of AZD1222 vaccination. The rearrangement links TRBV5-6 to TRBJ2-1; D is possibly TRBD1 (6 bases). This clonotype was sampled from an adult in good health. The CDR3 DNA is TGTGCCAGCAGCAACACCTGGGGGCCCAATGAGCAGTTCTTC. Protein: CASSNTWGPNEQFF.